This TCR beta chain was retrieved from a study of shared clonotypes between healthy human individuals. General study results and limits: What limited the represented genetic and exposure-history diversity was the small number of donors. An effect of sequencing depth on clonotype sharing among donors was expected. Between a few donors, naive CD4 clonotypes were shared at a level of about 5%.

Trimming removed 5 bases from V and 3 bases from J; junction bases left unmatched: 3. Germline CDR1 reads SNHLY; CDR2 reads FYNNEI. There are 15 residues in the CDR3. A word on this clone: Its cognate antigen is unknown.

Original methodology: Filtering was not the same, since immunoSEQ gave junction-only sequences without quality scores. Generated by immunoSEQ multiplex PCR, the TCRdb table keeps only in-frame clones and is missing some. D and trimming come from the DNA, and the V and J calls and clone size come from that table. The table records more than 500,000 clones, around 96% of them present only once. V is TRBV2 and J is TRBJ2-1; the match to TRBD2 covers 11 bases. The source is a woman in her twenties or thirties in good health. The specimen was naive CD4+ T cells sorted from blood. Subset specified: CD45RA+ positively selected. DNA of the CDR3: TGTGCCAGCAGTCCCGGGACTAGCGGCTACAATGAGCAGTTCTTC. Its translation is CASSPGTSGYNEQFF.